This T cell receptor beta chain was identified in a study of OX40 agonist ivuxolimab in advanced cancers. The CDR3 totals 9 residues. Trimming took 6 bases from V and 8 from J, leaving 7 bases between them. Germline CDR1 reads DFQATT; CDR2 reads SNEGSKA (reference sequence). Comments on this clone: Antigen specificity is unknown.

Findings of the study overall: People who partly responded at 0.1-3.0 mg/kg had some of the least clonal expansion seen.

Clones were sequenced by immunoSEQ multiplex PCR, and TCRdb holds only the in-frame ones, with some missing. This sample has 65,000 to 85,000 clones, with roughly 92% found just once. The J gene is TRBJ1-2, the V gene TRBV20-1; D ambiguous. This specimen was CD4+ or CD8+ T cells sorted from blood, taken in a trial of the OX40 agonist ivuxolimab. This clonotype originated in an adult with an advanced solid tumor such as melanoma, head and neck, liver or kidney cancer. CDR3 loop: CSAPDGYTF. CDR3 coding DNA: TGCAGTGCCCCAGACGGCTACACCTTC.